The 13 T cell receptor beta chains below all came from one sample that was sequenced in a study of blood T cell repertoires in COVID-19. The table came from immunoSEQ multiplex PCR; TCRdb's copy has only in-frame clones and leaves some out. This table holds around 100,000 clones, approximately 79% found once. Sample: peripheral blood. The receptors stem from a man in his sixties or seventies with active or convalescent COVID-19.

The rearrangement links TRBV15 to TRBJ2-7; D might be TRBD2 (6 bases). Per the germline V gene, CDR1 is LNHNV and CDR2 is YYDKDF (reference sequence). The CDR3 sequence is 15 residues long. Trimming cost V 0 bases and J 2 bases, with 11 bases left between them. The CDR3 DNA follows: TGTGCCACCAGCAGAGAAAGACTAGTGGCCTACGAGCAGTACTTC. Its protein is CATSRERLVAYEQYF.

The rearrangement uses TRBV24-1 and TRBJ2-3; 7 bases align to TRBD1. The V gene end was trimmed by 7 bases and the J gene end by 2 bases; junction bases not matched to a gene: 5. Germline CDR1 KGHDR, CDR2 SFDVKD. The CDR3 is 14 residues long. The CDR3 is CATSEDRTTDTQYF. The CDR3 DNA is TGTGCCACCAGCGAGGACAGGACCACAGATACGCAGTATTTT.

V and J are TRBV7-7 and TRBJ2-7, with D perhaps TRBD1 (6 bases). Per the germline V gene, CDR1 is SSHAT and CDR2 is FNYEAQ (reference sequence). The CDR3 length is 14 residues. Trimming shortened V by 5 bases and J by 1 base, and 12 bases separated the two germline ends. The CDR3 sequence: CASSRPDSSYEQYF. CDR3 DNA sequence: TGTGCCAGCAGCCGGCCGGACAGTTCCTACGAGCAGTACTTC.

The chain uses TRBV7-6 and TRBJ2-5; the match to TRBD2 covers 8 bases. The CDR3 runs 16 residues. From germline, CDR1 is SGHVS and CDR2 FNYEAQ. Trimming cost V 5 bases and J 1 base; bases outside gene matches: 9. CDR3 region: CASSPSGGVAQETQYF. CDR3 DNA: TGTGCCAGCAGCCCCTCGGGGGGGGTTGCCCAAGAGACCCAGTACTTC.

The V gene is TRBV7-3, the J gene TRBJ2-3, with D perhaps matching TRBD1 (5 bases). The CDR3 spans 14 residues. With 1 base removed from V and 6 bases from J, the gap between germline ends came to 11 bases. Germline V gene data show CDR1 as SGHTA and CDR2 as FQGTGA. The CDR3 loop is CASSLRAGMDTQYF. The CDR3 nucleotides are TGTGCCAGCAGCTTAAGGGCAGGGATGGATACGCAGTATTTT.

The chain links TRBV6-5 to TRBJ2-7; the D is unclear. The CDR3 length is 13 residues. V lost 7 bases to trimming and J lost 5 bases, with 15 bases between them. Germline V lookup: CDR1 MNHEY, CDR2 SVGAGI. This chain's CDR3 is CASTNPSSNEQYF. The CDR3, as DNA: TGTGCCAGCACCAACCCTTCTAGTAACGAGCAGTACTTC.

The CDR3 protein is CASSTRTGKTEAFF. DNA for the CDR3: TGTGCCAGCAGTACCAGGACAGGGAAAACTGAAGCTTTCTTT. The V gene is TRBV6-2 or TRBV6-3, the J gene TRBJ1-1; 8 nucleotides line up with TRBD1. Germline CDR1 reads MNHEY; CDR2 reads SVGEGT. V shed 5 bases, J shed 5 bases, and the junction held 7 bases outside the gene matches. The CDR3 is made up of 14 amino acids.

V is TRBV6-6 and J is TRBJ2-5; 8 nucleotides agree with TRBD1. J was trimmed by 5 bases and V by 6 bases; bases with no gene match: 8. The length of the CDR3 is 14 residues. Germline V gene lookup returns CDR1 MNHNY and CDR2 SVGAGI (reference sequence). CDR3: CASRTGGFGETQYF. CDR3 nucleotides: TGTGCCAGCAGAACAGGGGGATTTGGGGAGACCCAGTACTTC.

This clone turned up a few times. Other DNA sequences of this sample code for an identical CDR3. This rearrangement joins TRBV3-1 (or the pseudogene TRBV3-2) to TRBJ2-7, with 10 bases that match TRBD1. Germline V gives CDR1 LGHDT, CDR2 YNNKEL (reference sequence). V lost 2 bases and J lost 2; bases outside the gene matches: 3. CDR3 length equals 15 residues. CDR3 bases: TGTGCCAGCAGCCAACCGGGACAGGGGACCTACGAGCAGTACTTC. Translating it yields CASSQPGQGTYEQYF.

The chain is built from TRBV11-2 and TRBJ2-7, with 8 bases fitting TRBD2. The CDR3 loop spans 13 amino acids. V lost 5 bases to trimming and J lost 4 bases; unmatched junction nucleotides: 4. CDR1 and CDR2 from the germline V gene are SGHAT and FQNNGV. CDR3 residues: CASSPRGGYEQYF. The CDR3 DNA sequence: TGTGCCAGCAGCCCCCGGGGGGGGTACGAGCAGTACTTC. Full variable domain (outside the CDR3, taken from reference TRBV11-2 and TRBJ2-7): EAGVAQSPRYKIIEKRQSVAFWCNPISGHATLYWYQQILGQGPKLLIQFQNNGVVDDSQLPKDRFSAERLKGVDSTLKIQPAKLEDSAVYLCASSPRGGYEQYFGPGTRLTVT.

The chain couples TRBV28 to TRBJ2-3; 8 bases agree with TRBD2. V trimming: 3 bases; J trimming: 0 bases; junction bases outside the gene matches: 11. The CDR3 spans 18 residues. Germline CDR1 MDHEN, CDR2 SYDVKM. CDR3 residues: CASSLGVSSGSSTDTQYF. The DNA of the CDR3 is TGTGCCAGCAGTTTGGGGGTCTCGAGCGGGAGTAGCACAGATACGCAGTATTTT.

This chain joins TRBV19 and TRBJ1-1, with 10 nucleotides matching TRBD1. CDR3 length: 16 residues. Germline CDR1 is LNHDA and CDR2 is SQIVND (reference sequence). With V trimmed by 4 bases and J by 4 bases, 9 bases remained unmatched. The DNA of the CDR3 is TGTGCCAGTAGTAACCCTCCGGGACAGGGGATCACTGAAGCTTTCTTT. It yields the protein CASSNPPGQGITEAFF. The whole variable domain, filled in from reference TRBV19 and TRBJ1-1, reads DGGITQSPKYLFRKEGQNVTLSCEQNLNHDAMYWYRQDPGQGLRLIYYSQIVNDFQKGDIAEGYSVSREKKESFPLTVTSAQKNPTAFYLCASSNPPGQGITEAFFGQGTRLTVV.

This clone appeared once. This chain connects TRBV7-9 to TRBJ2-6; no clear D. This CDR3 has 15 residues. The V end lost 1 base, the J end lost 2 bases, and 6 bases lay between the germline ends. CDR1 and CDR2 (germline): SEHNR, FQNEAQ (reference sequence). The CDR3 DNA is TGTGCCAGCAGCTTAGTTCCAGCTGGGGCCAACGTCCTGACTTTC. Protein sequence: CASSLVPAGANVLTF.